The 22 T cell receptor beta chains below all came from one sample that was sequenced in a study of shared clonotypes between healthy human individuals. Libraries were prepared by immunoSEQ multiplex PCR; TCRdb keeps only in-frame clonotypes and omits some of them. The sample includes about 360,000 clones, around four fifths of them seen just once. Sequences were obtained from memory CD4+ T cells sorted from blood. Subset denoted: CD45RA-negative fraction. The receptor set was obtained from a man aged 30-40 years in good health.

The rearrangement uses TRBV5-1 and TRBJ2-5, with D uncertain. The CDR3 has 13 residues. V lost 5 bases, J lost 3 bases, and 11 bases lay in between. Germline assignment: CDR1 SGHRS and CDR2 YFSETQ. CDR3 sequence reads: CASSTTREETQYF. The CDR3 DNA reads TGCGCCAGCAGTACGACAAGAGAAGAGACCCAGTACTTC.

The chain has TRBV4-1 and TRBJ2-1; D uncertain. This CDR3 is built from 17 residues. CDR1 and CDR2 (germline): MGHRA, YSYEKL. The V and J ends lost 1 base and 0 bases respectively, with 13 bases between them. The CDR3 nucleotides are TGCGCCAGCAGCCAAGCAGCCGTAGTGAGCTCCTACAATGAGCAGTTCTTC. This codes for CASSQAAVVSSYNEQFF.

Here the CDR3 reads CASNPYRVPQETQYF. CDR3 DNA sequence: TGTGCCAGCAACCCCTACAGGGTACCACAGGAGACCCAGTACTTC. This chain links TRBV28 with TRBJ2-5; D might be TRBD1 (6 bases). The ends were cut back, 7 bases at V and 5 bases at J, with 20 bases in the middle. This CDR3 comprises 15 residues. Per the germline V gene, CDR1 is MDHEN and CDR2 is SYDVKM.

CDR3 amino acids: CATSRGGPSTNEKLFF. CDR3 DNA: TGTGCCACCAGCAGAGGCGGTCCGTCAACTAATGAAAAACTGTTTTTT. V and J are TRBV15 and TRBJ1-4, with unresolved D. CDR3 length equals 16 residues. V was pared by 1 base and J by 0 bases, with 9 bases between. In germline, CDR1 is LNHNV, CDR2 YYDKDF (reference sequence).

The chain has TRBV21-1 and TRBJ2-7; the table assigns TRBD1, which was not confirmed against the DNA. TRBV21-1 corresponds to a pseudogene. The CDR3 runs to 15 residues. The CDR3 DNA sequence: TGTGCCAGCAGCGGTAGACAGGGGCCCTCCTTGGAGCAGTACTTC. Its protein is CASSGRQGPSLEQYF.

The chain uses TRBV4-2 and TRBJ1-2; D remains unclear. The CDR3 has 13 amino acids. Germline CDR1 LGHNA, CDR2 YNFKEQ. Trimming stripped 1 base from V and 10 bases from J, with 13 bases between. The CDR3 DNA reads as TGTGCCAGCAGCCAAGCTGCAGTATCGGACTACACCTTC. The encoded protein is CASSQAAVSDYTF.

The rearrangement joins TRBV28 to TRBJ1-5, with 11 bases matching TRBD1. V shed 6 bases, J shed 7 bases, and the junction held 8 bases outside the gene matches. Germline CDR1 MDHEN, CDR2 SYDVKM. CDR3 length: 15 residues. CDR3 nucleotides: TGTGCCAGCAGGGGGGGACAGGGGGTACGGCAGCCCCAGCATTTT. It translates to CASRGGQGVRQPQHF.

The chain uses TRBV29-1 and TRBJ1-2; D is uncertain. The V end lost 2 bases, the J end lost 2 bases, and 12 bases lay between the germline ends. The CDR3 is 14 amino acids. Germline V CDR1 and CDR2: SQVTM, ANQGSEA. CDR3 nucleotide sequence: TGCAGCGTTGAACTGGGGTACCCGAACTATGGCTACACCTTC. Amino acids: CSVELGYPNYGYTF.

The rearrangement uses TRBV5-1 and TRBJ2-7, with 11 positions matching TRBD2. The junction had 5 bases not matched to a gene; V was cut back by 2 bases and J by 4 bases. CDR1 is SGHRS, CDR2 YFSETQ, per germline. CDR3 size: 15 residues. This CDR3 is CASSLLAGEGYEQYF. CDR3 DNA: TGCGCCAGCAGCTTACTAGCGGGAGAAGGTTACGAGCAGTACTTC.

This rearrangement joins TRBV7-3 to TRBJ1-2; 9 bases fit TRBD1. CDR3 length: 13 residues. CDR1 and CDR2 from the germline V gene are SGHTA and FQGTGA. The junction had 6 bases not matched to a gene; V was cut back by 6 bases and J by 7 bases. DNA of the CDR3: TGTGCCAGCAGTTCGGACAGGGGTTTTGGCTACACCTTC. This codes for CASSSDRGFGYTF.

The chain joins TRBV9 to TRBJ2-1; D gene ambiguous. Trimming took 0 bases from V and 9 from J, leaving 7 bases between them. The CDR3 consists of 12 residues. Germline V gives CDR1 SGDLS, CDR2 YYNGEE. CDR3 DNA sequence: TGTGCCAGCAGCGTAGACGACGGTGAGCAGTTCTTC. Its protein product is CASSVDDGEQFF.

The rearrangement links TRBV28 to TRBJ1-2; maybe TRBD1 (5 bases). The germline gives CDR1 MDHEN, CDR2 SYDVKM. V was trimmed by 6 bases and J by 4 bases, leaving 18 bases between them. CDR3 length: 15 residues. The CDR3 region is CASSSSRGSGYGYTF. The CDR3 coding sequence is TGTGCCAGCAGCTCCAGTAGGGGTTCCGGCTATGGCTACACCTTC.

This clone showed up many times. The chain recombines TRBV5-1 with TRBJ2-5, with D hard to call. V was cut by 4 bases and J by 2 bases, with 12 bases left in between. The CDR3 is 14 amino acids. Germline CDR1 reads SGHRS; CDR2 reads YFSETQ. CDR3 in amino acids: CASSGLGNQETQYF. CDR3 in DNA: TGCGCCAGCAGCGGTCTAGGGAATCAAGAGACCCAGTACTTC.

The V gene is TRBV10-3, the J gene TRBJ2-1; D not certain. V lost 9 bases, J lost 2 bases, and 14 bases lay in between. The length of the CDR3 is 14 residues. The germline gives CDR1 ENHRY, CDR2 SYGVKD. CDR3 DNA sequence: TGTGCCATGAGGTCGGGTGGGACCTACAATGAGCAGTTCTTC. Translation gives CAMRSGGTYNEQFF.

The chain uses TRBV5-1 and TRBJ2-5, with 7 bases matching TRBD1. Germline lookup yields CDR1 SGHRS and CDR2 YFSETQ. V gave up 2 bases and J gave up 5 bases; unmatched junction bases: 9. The CDR3 covers 15 residues. CDR3 sequence: CASSLSGGFGETQYF. CDR3 coding DNA: TGCGCCAGCAGCTTATCAGGGGGATTCGGGGAGACCCAGTACTTC. The entire variable domain, with the rest obtained from reference TRBV5-1 and TRBJ2-5, is as follows: KAGVTQTPRYLIKTRGQQVTLSCSPISGHRSVSWYQQTPGQGLQFLFEYFSETQRNKGNFPGRFSGRQFSNSRSEMNVSTLELGDSALYLCASSLSGGFGETQYFGPGTRLLVL.

This clone was recorded only once. The chain links TRBV6-5 to TRBJ2-4; D is uncertain. Trimming took off 9 bases at V and 7 bases at J, with 4 bases between the two ends. CDR3 size: 9 residues. The germline V gene has CDR1 MNHEY and CDR2 SVGAGI. DNA of the CDR3: TGTGCCAGGAGGAACATTCAGTACTTC. Its protein product is CARRNIQYF.

CDR3 coding DNA: TGTGCCAGCAGCCCGGGGACTTCACCCTCCTACAATGAGCAGTTCTTC. Its translation: CASSPGTSPSYNEQFF. This chain uses TRBV11-2 with TRBJ2-1, with D perhaps TRBD2 (6 bases). Germline V lookup: CDR1 SGHAT, CDR2 FQNNGV. The CDR3 contains 16 residues. With 5 bases removed from V and 0 bases from J, the gap between germline ends came to 14 bases.

V usage is TRBV6-1 and J usage is TRBJ1-2; no definite D call. This CDR3 is 16 amino acids long. Trimming took 2 bases from V and 5 from J, leaving 18 bases between them. Germline V gene lookup returns CDR1 MNHNS and CDR2 SASEGT. CDR3 residues: CASSEWGGRVGYGYTF. DNA of the CDR3: TGTGCCAGCAGTGAATGGGGAGGGAGGGTCGGGTATGGCTACACCTTC.

This chain links TRBV7-3 with TRBJ2-1, with D uncertain. Trimming removed 3 bases from V and 4 bases from J, with 4 bases in between. This CDR3 is built from 12 residues. CDR1 is SGHTA and CDR2 is FQGTGA in the germline V gene. CDR3 sequence (DNA): TGTGCCAGCAGCTTCCGTTACAATGAGCAGTTCTTC. It is translated as CASSFRYNEQFF.

This clone was counted a few times. This chain links TRBV18 with TRBJ2-2; D gene uncertain. The length of the CDR3 is 13 residues. V was cut by 5 bases and J by 1 base, with 5 bases left in between. CDR1 is KGHSH, CDR2 LQKENI, per germline. CDR3: CASSVQNTGELFF. The DNA of the CDR3 is TGTGCCAGCTCAGTACAGAACACCGGGGAGCTGTTTTTT. Using reference TRBV18 and TRBJ2-2 for the parts outside the CDR3, the full variable domain is NAGVMQNPRHLVRRRGQEARLRCSPMKGHSHVYWYRQLPEEGLKFMVYLQKENIIDESGMPKERFSAEFPKEGPSILRIQQVVRGDSAAYFCASSVQNTGELFFGEGSRLTVL.

CDR3 protein: CASREGQGAGGNTIYF. For the CDR3, the DNA is TGTGCCAGCAGGGAAGGACAGGGGGCAGGTGGAAACACCATATATTTT. The gene calls are TRBV5-6 and TRBJ1-3; 11 bases agree with TRBD1. V shed 5 bases and J 3 bases; nucleotides not matched to a gene: 7. CDR1 is SGHDT, CDR2 YYEEEE, per germline. This CDR3 is 16 amino acids long. The whole variable domain, filled in from reference TRBV5-6 and TRBJ1-3, reads DAGVTQSPTHLIKTRGQQVTLRCSPKSGHDTVSWYQQALGQGPQFIFQYYEEEERQRGNFPDRFSGHQFPNYSSELNVNALLLGDSALYLCASREGQGAGGNTIYFGEGSWLTVV.

This clone was found once. This sequence joins TRBV29-1 and TRBJ2-7; no clear D. CDR1 and CDR2 from the germline V gene are SQVTM and ANQGSEA. This CDR3 is 12 amino acids long. Trimming shortened V by 2 bases and J by 5 bases, and 10 bases separated the two germline ends. The CDR3, as DNA: TGCAGCGTTGAACAGCTCGACAACGAGCAGTACTTC. Its protein product is CSVEQLDNEQYF.